The 22 T cell receptor beta chains below come from one sample, sequenced in a study of cytomegalovirus exposure and HLA in healthy donors. PCR primers comprised 60 Vbeta and 13 Jbeta primers. Generated by immunoSEQ multiplex PCR, the TCRdb table keeps only in-frame clones and is missing some. The table shows fewer than 70,000 clones, with 65% to 70% occurring only once. Sequencing input: PBMCs. These receptor sequences come from a male donor in good health and CMV-seropositive.

This clone has a single count. This sequence joins TRBV18 and TRBJ2-7; tentatively, D is TRBD1 (6 bases). The CDR3 is 15 residues long. CDR1 and CDR2 (germline): KGHSH, LQKENI. With 4 bases removed from V and 6 bases from J, the gap between germline ends came to 19 bases. This chain's CDR3 is CASSRQVGLRSEQYF. The CDR3 DNA sequence: TGTGCCAGCTCACGACAGGTAGGGCTCCGCTCCGAGCAGTACTTC.

The chain combines TRBV18 with TRBJ1-6; tentatively, D is TRBD1 (6 bases). Germline-derived CDR1 and CDR2 are KGHSH and LQKENI. The CDR3 is 14 amino acids. Trimming cost V 4 bases and J 2 bases, with 6 bases left between them. For the CDR3, the DNA is TGTGCCAGCTCACGGGACACCTATAATTCACCCCTCCACTTT. Translating it yields CASSRDTYNSPLHF.

This chain joins TRBV9 and TRBJ2-1; no reliable D call. V dropped 0 bases and J dropped 7 bases, with 8 bases sitting between them. The CDR3 covers 13 residues. The germline gives CDR1 SGDLS, CDR2 YYNGEE. CDR3 coding DNA: TGTGCCAGCAGCGTAGGACTCGAGAATGAGCAGTTCTTC. It is translated as CASSVGLENEQFF.

The chain carries TRBV6-5 and TRBJ2-7; TRBD1 might be the D (6 bases). The CDR3 length is 15 residues. Germline-derived CDR1 and CDR2 are MNHEY and SVGAGI. The V end lost 2 bases, the J end lost 2 bases, and 13 bases lay between the germline ends. The CDR3 loop is CASSYEEGTPYEQYF. The DNA of the CDR3 is TGTGCCAGCAGTTACGAGGAAGGGACACCCTACGAGCAGTACTTC.

The chain couples TRBV4-1 to TRBJ1-6, with 7 bases aligning to TRBD1. The CDR3 consists of 15 residues. Germline assignment: CDR1 MGHRA and CDR2 YSYEKL. J lost 6 bases, V lost 1 base, and 3 bases had no gene match. DNA for the CDR3: TGCGCCAGCAGCCAAGGACAGGGAACTAATTCACCCCTCCACTTT. Translation gives CASSQGQGTNSPLHF.

The chain is built from TRBV5-1 and TRBJ2-6; D gene ambiguous. The CDR3 runs to 14 residues. V was shortened by 2 bases and J by 0 bases, with 3 bases between the two germline ends. Per germline, CDR1 SGHRS and CDR2 YFSETQ. CDR3 DNA: TGCGCCAGCAGCTTCGGCTCTGGGGCCAACGTCCTGACTTTC. Protein sequence: CASSFGSGANVLTF.

The gene calls are TRBV2 and TRBJ2-5; weak D call: TRBD1 (5 bases). The CDR3 is 15 residues long. Trimming removed 6 bases from V and 1 base from J, with 15 bases in between. Germline CDR1 is SNHLY and CDR2 is FYNNEI. In DNA form, the CDR3 reads TGTGCCAGCAGCATACGAAGACAGCCCCAAGAGACCCAGTACTTC. Translation gives CASSIRRQPQETQYF.

V gene TRBV18 combines with J gene TRBJ1-1; tentatively, D is TRBD1 (5 bases). V was cut by 6 bases and J by 3 bases, with 17 bases left in between. The CDR3 totals 15 residues. Germline V gives CDR1 KGHSH, CDR2 LQKENI. CDR3 in DNA: TGTGCCAGCTCGCGATCGGAGGGGACTTACACTGAAGCTTTCTTT. It is translated as CASSRSEGTYTEAFF.

The V and J genes are TRBV9 and TRBJ1-1; D is possibly TRBD1 (5 bases). The CDR3 consists of 14 residues. Germline lookup yields CDR1 SGDLS and CDR2 YYNGEE. The V end was cut by 4 bases, the J end by 5 bases, with 15 bases between. The CDR3 DNA reads as TGTGCCAGCAGCAAAGGCCAGGGAAGGACTGAAGCTTTCTTT. It yields the protein CASSKGQGRTEAFF.

This sequence joins TRBV29-1 and TRBJ2-2; a possible D gene is TRBD2 (6 bases). Germline loops: CDR1 SQVTM, CDR2 ANQGSEA. V shed 5 bases and J shed 1 base, with 8 bases lying between them. CDR3 length: 13 amino acids. In DNA form, the CDR3 reads TGCAGCGTTCAAGCGGGGAACACCGGGGAGCTGTTTTTT. As protein: CSVQAGNTGELFF.

This clone was seen just once. The chain has TRBV9 and TRBJ1-2; D unresolved. In germline, CDR1 is SGDLS, CDR2 YYNGEE. The length of the CDR3 is 15 residues. V was trimmed by 3 bases and J by 6 bases, leaving 18 bases between them. The CDR3 bases are TGTGCCAGCAGCGCAGAGGCGGCCCCTCGTCATGGCTACACCTTC. Its protein is CASSAEAAPRHGYTF. The entire variable domain, with the rest obtained from reference TRBV9 and TRBJ1-2, is as follows: DSGVTQTPKHLITATGQRVTLRCSPRSGDLSVYWYQQSLDQGLQFLIQYYNGEERAKGNILERFSAQQFPDLHSELNLSSLELGDSALYFCASSAEAAPRHGYTFGSGTRLTVV.

The chain recombines TRBV7-9 with TRBJ1-4; 12 bases are a match to TRBD1. The germline V gene has CDR1 SEHNR and CDR2 FQNEAQ (reference sequence). The length of the CDR3 is 16 residues. V gave up 4 bases and J gave up 3 bases; unmatched junction bases: 3. The CDR3 DNA is TGTGCCAGCAGCTCGGGACAGGGGGCGGCTAATGAAAAACTGTTTTTT. This codes for CASSSGQGAANEKLFF.

The V gene is TRBV11-1, the J gene TRBJ2-5, with D perhaps matching TRBD1 (6 bases). This CDR3 has 14 residues. Germline CDR1 and CDR2: SGHAT and FQDESV (reference sequence). V lost 1 base, J lost 2 bases, and 8 bases lay in between. The CDR3 nucleotides are TGTGCCAGCAGCTTAGGCACAGGGCAAGAGACCCAGTACTTC. Protein: CASSLGTGQETQYF.

The V gene is TRBV18, the J gene TRBJ1-3; 11 nucleotides match TRBD1. CDR3 length: 17 amino acids. Trimming cost V 0 bases and J 3 bases; bases outside gene matches: 4. CDR1 is KGHSH and CDR2 is LQKENI in the germline V gene. This CDR3 is CASSPPGQGVGGNTIYF. CDR3 DNA sequence: TGTGCCAGCTCACCACCGGGACAGGGGGTCGGTGGAAACACCATATATTTT.

The chain carries TRBV4-1 and TRBJ2-2; D may be TRBD2 (6 bases). This CDR3 comprises 16 residues. The germline V gene encodes CDR1 MGHRA and CDR2 YSYEKL. The V end lost 3 bases, the J end lost 5 bases, and 16 bases lay between the germline ends. CDR3 nucleotide sequence: TGCGCCAGCAGCCAGGAGGGGTCCCCGAGGACCGGGGAGCTGTTTTTT. Translating gives CASSQEGSPRTGELFF.

J is TRBJ1-3 and V is TRBV5-1, with 9 bases lining up with TRBD1. The CDR3 is 15 amino acids. Per germline, CDR1 SGHRS and CDR2 YFSETQ. V trimming: 4 bases; J trimming: 2 bases; junction bases outside the gene matches: 4. The CDR3, as DNA: TGCGCCAGCAGCCCACGGACAGGGGCTGGAAACACCATATATTTT. Residues: CASSPRTGAGNTIYF.

The chain is built from TRBV7-9 and TRBJ2-3; D is possibly TRBD1 (6 bases). The V end lost 3 bases, the J end lost 0 bases, and 13 bases lay between the germline ends. CDR1 and CDR2 (germline): SEHNR, FQNEAQ (reference sequence). CDR3 size: 16 residues. The CDR3 DNA reads TGTGCCAGCAGCTTGGACCTACAGGGTAGCACAGATACGCAGTATTTT. Its protein is CASSLDLQGSTDTQYF. Supplemented by reference TRBV7-9 and TRBJ2-3, the full variable domain reads DTGVSQNPRHKITKRGQNVTFRCDPISEHNRLYWYRQTLGQGPEFLTYFQNEAQLEKSRLLSDRFSAERPKGSFSTLEIQRTEQGDSAMYLCASSLDLQGSTDTQYFGPGTRLTVL.

The V and J genes are TRBV7-2 and TRBJ2-7, with a weak D call TRBD1 (7 bases). Germline CDR1 reads SGHTA; CDR2 reads FQGNSA. The CDR3 consists of 16 residues. The V end lost 1 base, the J end lost 1 base, and 14 bases lay between the germline ends. This CDR3 is CASSLDGGTESYEQYF. DNA for the CDR3: TGTGCCAGCAGCTTAGATGGGGGGACAGAGTCCTACGAGCAGTACTTC. Full variable domain (rest looked up from reference TRBV7-2 and TRBJ2-7): GAGVSQSPSNKVTEKGKDVELRCDPISGHTALYWYRQSLGQGLEFLIYFQGNSAPDKSGLPSDRFSAERTGGSVSTLTIQRTQQEDSAVYLCASSLDGGTESYEQYFGPGTRLTVT.

The chain couples TRBV7-9 to TRBJ2-7; the match to TRBD2 covers 9 bases. J gave up 5 bases and V 8 bases, and 4 bases lay outside the gene matches. CDR1 and CDR2 from the germline V gene are SEHNR and FQNEAQ (reference sequence). The CDR3 consists of 12 residues. CDR3 DNA sequence: TGTGCCAGCGGCGGGGGGGAGGACGAGCAGTACTTC. Protein: CASGGGEDEQYF.

This rearrangement joins TRBV7-9 to TRBJ1-6; no reliable D call. The V end was cut by 1 base, the J end by 0 bases, with 13 bases between. Germline V CDR1 and CDR2: SEHNR, FQNEAQ (reference sequence). This CDR3 comprises 18 residues. The CDR3 spells CASSLVSWRDSYNSPLHF. Written as DNA, the CDR3 is TGTGCCAGCAGCTTAGTGTCATGGAGAGACTCCTATAATTCACCCCTCCACTTT.

The chain joins TRBV2 to TRBJ2-3, with unresolved D. CDR3 size: 15 residues. Germline CDR1 and CDR2: SNHLY and FYNNEI. Trimming pared 6 bases from V and 1 base from J, leaving 14 bases between. The CDR3 DNA reads TGTGCCAGCAGCTACCAAAGAAGCCGCACAGATACGCAGTATTTT. This translates into CASSYQRSRTDTQYF.

V is TRBV7-6 and J is TRBJ2-7; perhaps TRBD1 as D (6 bases). Trimming removed 1 base at V and 1 base at J, with 14 bases between. Germline V gene lookup returns CDR1 SGHVS and CDR2 FNYEAQ. This CDR3 has 16 amino acids. The CDR3 is CASSLGVGAGSYEQYF. Here the CDR3 DNA reads TGTGCCAGCAGCTTAGGTGTGGGGGCAGGGTCCTACGAGCAGTACTTC. Full variable domain (missing parts from reference TRBV7-6 and TRBJ2-7): GAGVSQSPRYKVTKRGQDVALRCDPISGHVSLYWYRQALGQGPEFLTYFNYEAQQDKSGLPNDRFSAERPEGSISTLTIQRTEQRDSAMYRCASSLGVGAGSYEQYFGPGTRLTVT.